Shown below are 2 T cell receptor beta chains from a single sample sequenced in a study of cytomegalovirus exposure and HLA in healthy donors. It was with 60 Vbeta and 13 Jbeta primers that the PCR ran. Profiled with immunoSEQ multiplex PCR; TCRdb holds only in-frame clones, not every one. The sample lists 180,000 or so clones; around two thirds were seen once. The sequenced material came from PBMCs. These receptors all come from a man aged 35-49 years in good health and CMV-seronegative.

The gene calls are TRBV5-4 and TRBJ2-3, with 7 positions matching TRBD1. The CDR3 spans 15 residues. J lost 3 bases, V lost 3 bases, and 7 bases had no gene match. Germline V CDR1 and CDR2: SGHNT, YYREEE (reference sequence). CDR3 protein: CASSSGQVGTDTQYF. In nucleotides, the CDR3 is TGTGCCAGCAGCTCTGGACAGGTGGGGACAGATACGCAGTATTTT.

This clone has just a few counts. The rearrangement links TRBV15 to TRBJ1-1; 9 positions match TRBD1. This CDR3 contains 14 residues. J was trimmed by 2 bases and V by 3 bases; bases with no gene match: 1. Germline CDR1 reads LNHNV; CDR2 reads YYDKDF (reference sequence). The CDR3 DNA is TGTGCCACCAGCAGGGACAGGGGCAACACTGAAGCTTTCTTT. This encodes CATSRDRGNTEAFF.